Shown below are 17 T cell receptor beta chains from a single sample sequenced in a study of T-cell reconstitution after alpha-beta-depleted transplantation in children. A TCRbeta library incorporating unique molecular identifiers was prepared. MiXCR, applied by TCRdb to the PCR reads, yields one record per CDR3 protein. The sample records over 200,000 distinct CDR3 sequences, 9.5% to 13% being singletons. The material sequenced was PBMCs, taken before TCRalphabeta/CD19-depleted stem cell transplant. These receptors all stem from a child younger than two with acute myeloid leukemia, due to receive a stem cell transplant.

The gene calls are TRBV11-3 and TRBJ2-1, with D unclear. The CDR3 sequence is 16 residues long. Between the trimmed V and J ends, which lost 7 bases and 0 bases, there was a span of 16 bases. Germline CDR1 and CDR2: SGHNT and YENEEA. The CDR3: CASKPSRASSYNEQFF. CDR3 in DNA: TGTGCCAGCAAACCCTCTAGGGCGAGCTCCTACAATGAGCAGTTCTTC. Drawing the rest from reference TRBV11-3 and TRBJ2-1, the complete variable domain is EAGVVQSPRYKIIEKKQPVAFWCNPISGHNTLYWYLQNLGQGPELLIRYENEEAVDDSQLPKDRFSAERLKGVDSTLKIQPAELGDSAVYLCASKPSRASSYNEQFFGPGTRLTVL.

This clonotype was recorded at least ten times. The chain recombines TRBV5-1 with TRBJ1-1; 10 nucleotides match TRBD1. The length of the CDR3 is 16 residues. Looked up from germline, CDR1 is SGHRS and CDR2 is YFSETQ. With V trimmed by 2 bases and J by 5 bases, 9 bases remained unmatched. The CDR3 DNA reads as TGCGCCAGCAGCTTTGGGGACAGGGGTAGAAAGACTGAAGCTTTCTTT. Protein product: CASSFGDRGRKTEAFF.

A note on this clonotype: This may be a read error: a much more frequent sequence differs by one nucleotide. This chain uses TRBV7-6 with TRBJ2-5; tentatively, D is TRBD2 (6 bases). Germline loops: CDR1 SGHVS, CDR2 FNYEAQ. The CDR3 covers 17 residues. The CDR3 protein is CAGSRLTSLPTRETQYF. The CDR3 DNA reads as TGTGCCGGCAGCCGACTTACTAGCCTCCCTACTCGAGAGACCCAGTACTTC.

A word on this clonotype: With a much larger clone just one base away, this may be a read error. The rearrangement uses TRBV7-9 and TRBJ2-1; 10 bases line up with TRBD2. The CDR3 length is 14 residues. Germline values: CDR1 SEHNR, CDR2 FQNEAQ (reference sequence). CDR3 in amino acids: CPSRIAGGNNEQFF. The CDR3 DNA follows: TGTCCCAGCCGAATAGCGGGAGGTAACAATGAGCAGTTCTTC.

The V and J genes are TRBV20-1 and TRBJ2-7, with D unresolved. V was clipped by 2 bases and J by 8 bases, with 10 bases between them. The length of the CDR3 is 11 residues. Germline loops: CDR1 DFQATT, CDR2 SNEGSKA (reference sequence). CDR3 coding DNA: TGCAGTGCTAGACCTCTAGAGAAGCAGTACTTC. It yields the protein CSARPLEKQYF.

To note about this clonotype: The conserved phenylalanine or tryptophan is not found at the CDR3 terminus, so this likely reflects a read error. The chain joins TRBV10-3 to TRBJ2-7; 10 nucleotides agree with TRBD2. V trimming: 7 bases; J trimming: 4 bases; junction bases outside the gene matches: 16. Germline lookup yields CDR1 ENHRY and CDR2 SYGVKD. CDR3 length: 17 amino acids. CDR3 nucleotides: TGTGCCATCACCGAACCCCGTACTAGCGGGGATAAATACGAGCAGTACTCC. It codes for CAITEPRTSGDKYEQYS.

This clonotype has ten or more counts. This chain links TRBV3-1 with TRBJ1-6; D remains unclear. The CDR3 sequence is 14 residues long. Germline-derived CDR1 and CDR2 are LGHDT and YNNKEL (reference sequence). Trimming removed 0 bases from V and 5 bases from J, with 5 bases in between. The CDR3 nucleotides read TGTGCCAGCAGCCAAGATTTAAATAATTCACCCCTCCACTTT. This codes for CASSQDLNNSPLHF.

This clonotype was observed many times. The genes are TRBV29-1 and TRBJ1-2, with D hard to call. There are 11 residues in the CDR3. Germline V gene data show CDR1 as SQVTM and CDR2 as ANQGSEA. V lost 7 bases and J 6 bases, leaving 12 bases between the germline ends. CDR3 in amino acids: CSATQRDGYTF. The DNA for the CDR3 is TGCAGCGCCACTCAAAGGGATGGCTACACCTTC. Looking up the rest from reference TRBV29-1 and TRBJ1-2 gives the full variable domain: SAVISQKPSRDICQRGTSLTIQCQVDSQVTMMFWYRQQPGQSLTLIATANQGSEATYESGFVIDKFPISRPNLTFSTLTVSNMSPEDSSIYLCSATQRDGYTFGSGTRLTVV.

This chain connects TRBV7-9 to TRBJ1-5; TRBD1 matches at 9 bases. Trimming at V came to 4 bases and at J to 2 bases, leaving 6 bases not matched to a gene. CDR1 and CDR2 (germline): SEHNR, FQNEAQ (reference sequence). This CDR3 has 16 residues. The CDR3 sequence: CASSSRTGDGNQPQHF. In nucleotides, the CDR3 is TGTGCCAGCAGCTCCCGGACAGGGGATGGCAATCAGCCCCAGCATTTT.

This clonotype occurred many times. This chain links TRBV5-1 with TRBJ2-2; D remains ambiguous. This CDR3 spans 18 amino acids. V lost 0 bases and J 2 bases, leaving 17 bases between the germline ends. CDR1 is SGHRS and CDR2 is YFSETQ in the germline V gene. CDR3 residues: CASSLEVFSYFNTGELFF. DNA for the CDR3: TGCGCCAGCAGCTTGGAAGTCTTCTCTTACTTTAACACCGGGGAGCTGTTTTTT.

This clonotype was observed a handful of times. The CDR3 is CASSDLGGTGANVLTF. The DNA of the CDR3 is TGTGCCAGCAGTGATCTCGGCGGGACCGGGGCCAACGTCCTGACTTTC. The chain has TRBV2 and TRBJ2-6; perhaps TRBD2 as D (6 bases). There are 16 residues in the CDR3. Germline V gives CDR1 SNHLY, CDR2 FYNNEI. V lost 3 bases and J lost 4, with 13 bases in between.

This clonotype was counted many times. The J gene is TRBJ1-1, the V gene TRBV20-1; the match to TRBD1 covers 9 bases. The germline V gene encodes CDR1 DFQATT and CDR2 SNEGSKA (reference sequence). CDR3 length: 14 amino acids. Written as DNA, the CDR3 is TGCAGGGGGGGGACAGGGCGGCTGAACACTGAAGCTTTCTTT. Residues: CRGGTGRLNTEAFF.

Ten or more counts support this clonotype. V and J are TRBV3-1 and TRBJ2-2; D gene unclear. CDR3 length: 16 residues. CDR1 LGHDT and CDR2 YNNKEL come from the germline V gene (reference sequence). V was trimmed by 0 bases and J by 5 bases, leaving 13 bases between them. In DNA form, the CDR3 reads TGTGCCAGCAGCCAAGACCCCCGGGCCCTAACCGGGGAGCTGTTTTTT. Translation gives CASSQDPRALTGELFF.

This clonotype occurred many times. The chain joins TRBV7-9 to TRBJ2-1; either TRBD1 or TRBD2 may fit D (5 bases each). CDR3 length: 16 residues. CDR1 and CDR2 from the germline V gene are SEHNR and FQNEAQ (reference sequence). V was cut by 7 bases and J by 2 bases, with 18 bases left in between. Written as DNA, the CDR3 is TGTGCCAGCACCTATACCGGGACGCGAACCTACAATGAGCAGTTCTTC. As protein: CASTYTGTRTYNEQFF.

The chain has TRBV7-7 and TRBJ1-3; TRBD1 aligns across 8 bases. CDR1 is SSHAT and CDR2 is FNYEAQ in the germline V gene (reference sequence). Losses at the gene ends were 1 base for V and 4 bases for J; bases not matched to a gene: 3. The CDR3 runs 15 residues. CDR3 sequence: CASSLGGTGGNTIYF. The CDR3 DNA reads as TGTGCCAGCAGCTTAGGGGGGACAGGAGGAAACACCATATATTTT. Looking up the rest from reference TRBV7-7 and TRBJ1-3 gives the full variable domain: GAGVSQSPRYKVTKRGQDVTLRCDPISSHATLYWYQQALGQGPEFLTYFNYEAQPDKSGLPSDRFSAERPEGSISTLTIQRTEQRDSAMYRCASSLGGTGGNTIYFGEGSWLTVV.

This clonotype was observed at least ten times. The CDR3 loop is CSVARERVRTEAFF. CDR3 in DNA: TGCAGCGTTGCCCGGGAGCGAGTGAGGACTGAAGCTTTCTTT. The chain employs TRBV29-1 and TRBJ1-1; D gene ambiguous. CDR3 length: 14 residues. The germline CDR1 and CDR2 sequences are SQVTM and ANQGSEA. V was pared by 4 bases and J by 5 bases, with 17 bases between.

This clonotype was observed many times. This chain uses TRBV27 with TRBJ1-3; possibly TRBD1 for D (5 bases). Trimming shortened V by 6 bases and J by 7 bases, and 13 bases separated the two germline ends. Germline assignment: CDR1 MNHEY and CDR2 SMNVEV (reference sequence). This CDR3 is built from 13 residues. The CDR3 bases are TGTGCCAGCAGATCCAGGGTGGAGAACACCATATATTTT. It encodes CASRSRVENTIYF.